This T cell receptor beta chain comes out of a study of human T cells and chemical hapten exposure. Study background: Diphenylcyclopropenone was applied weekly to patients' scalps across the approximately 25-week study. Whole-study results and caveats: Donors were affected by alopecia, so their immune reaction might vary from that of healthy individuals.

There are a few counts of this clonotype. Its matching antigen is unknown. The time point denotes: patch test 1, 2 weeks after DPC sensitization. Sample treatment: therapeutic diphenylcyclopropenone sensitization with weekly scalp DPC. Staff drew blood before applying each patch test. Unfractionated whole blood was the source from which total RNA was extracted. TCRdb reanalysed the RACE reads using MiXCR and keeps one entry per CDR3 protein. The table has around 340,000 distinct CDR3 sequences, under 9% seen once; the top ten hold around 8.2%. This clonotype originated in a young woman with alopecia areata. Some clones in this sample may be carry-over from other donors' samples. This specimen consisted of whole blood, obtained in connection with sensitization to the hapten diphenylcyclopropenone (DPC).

CDR3 sequence reads: CASSWRGQRLDTQYF. The DNA of the CDR3 is TGTGCCAGCAGCTGGCGGGGGCAGCGATTGGATACGCAGTATTTT. The chain links TRBV7-2 to TRBJ2-3, with a possible D match to TRBD2 (7 bases). This CDR3 spans 15 amino acids. Germline V gene sequence: CDR1 SGHTA, CDR2 FQGNSA. V gave up 4 bases and J gave up 6 bases, with 17 bases separating them. The variable domain in full, with the rest retrieved from reference TRBV7-2 and TRBJ2-3, is GAGVSQSPSNKVTEKGKDVELRCDPISGHTALYWYRQSLGQGLEFLIYFQGNSAPDKSGLPSDRFSAERTGGSVSTLTIQRTQQEDSAVYLCASSWRGQRLDTQYFGPGTRLTVL.